These 10 T cell receptor beta chains were all obtained from the same sample, sequenced in a study of CD8+CD57+ T cells in acquired aplastic anemia. TCR beta VDJ and CDR3 profiling used genomic DNA as template. TCRdb ran MiXCR on the reads and lists one entry per CDR3 protein. The sample consists of 150,000 to 200,000 distinct CDR3 sequences, 64% of them appearing once. Sequencing input: sorted CD4+, CD8+, or CD8+CD57+ T cells (not recorded which) from PBMCs. The receptors derive from a human donor with severe aplastic anemia or a healthy control (not recorded which).

This clonotype was seen only once. The V call is TRBV19, the J call TRBJ2-1, with TRBD2 matching over 7 bases. V trimming: 1 base; J trimming: 6 bases; junction bases outside the gene matches: 6. The CDR3 extends over 15 amino acids. The germline gives CDR1 LNHDA, CDR2 SQIVND (reference sequence). CDR3 in amino acids: CASSIGAGVGNEQFF. DNA of the CDR3: TGTGCCAGTAGTATAGGGGCGGGAGTAGGCAATGAGCAGTTCTTC.

V and J are TRBV19 and TRBJ2-1; 11 bases are shared with TRBD2. With V trimmed by 5 bases and J by 7 bases, 7 bases remained unmatched. CDR1 is LNHDA, CDR2 SQIVND, per germline (reference sequence). The CDR3 is made up of 15 amino acids. CDR3 nucleotide sequence: TGTGCCAGTAGTCGGACTAGCGGGCTAGGGAATGAGCAGTTCTTC. Its translation: CASSRTSGLGNEQFF.

The gene calls are TRBV10-2 and TRBJ1-5; no clear D gene. Looked up from germline, CDR1 is WSHSY and CDR2 is SAAADI. With 3 bases removed from V and 4 bases from J, the gap between germline ends came to 10 bases. The CDR3 totals 14 residues. This CDR3 is CASSEGRGNQPQHF. The CDR3 DNA follows: TGCGCCAGCAGTGAAGGACGGGGAAATCAGCCCCAGCATTTT.

CDR3 protein: CASSSNQRLDNSPLHF. The CDR3 nucleotides read TGTGCCAGCAGCTCTAACCAGAGGCTCGATAATTCACCCCTCCACTTT. This rearrangement joins TRBV7-2 to TRBJ1-6, with D hard to call. The CDR3 loop spans 16 amino acids. Germline CDR1 SGHTA, CDR2 FQGNSA. V shed 4 bases and J shed 5 bases, with 15 bases lying between them. The whole variable domain, filled in from reference TRBV7-2 and TRBJ1-6, reads GAGVSQSPSNKVTEKGKDVELRCDPISGHTALYWYRQSLGQGLEFLIYFQGNSAPDKSGLPSDRFSAERTGGSVSTLTIQRTQQEDSAVYLCASSSNQRLDNSPLHFGNGTRLTVT.

This chain connects TRBV15 to TRBJ2-2; the D call may be TRBD1 or TRBD2 (5 bases each). CDR1 and CDR2 (germline): LNHNV, YYDKDF (reference sequence). The ends were cut back, 8 bases at V and 2 bases at J, with 12 bases in the middle. CDR3 length: 14 residues. The CDR3 nucleotides are TGTGCCACCGAGGGGCAGGTTAACACCGGGGAGCTGTTTTTT. Residues: CATEGQVNTGELFF.

This rearrangement joins TRBV29-1 to TRBJ1-2; D is perhaps TRBD1 (5 bases). This CDR3 is built from 13 residues. Germline V gives CDR1 SQVTM, CDR2 ANQGSEA. V lost 7 bases and J lost 2, with 14 bases in between. The CDR3 reads CSALMQGNYGYTF. Here the CDR3 DNA reads TGCAGCGCCCTCATGCAGGGAAACTATGGCTACACCTTC.

This sequence joins TRBV15 and TRBJ2-5; D gene unclear. V was shortened by 0 bases and J by 4 bases, with 6 bases between the two germline ends. CDR3 length equals 13 residues. Per germline, CDR1 LNHNV and CDR2 YYDKDF (reference sequence). The CDR3 DNA reads as TGTGCCACCAGCAGAGATTCAGGAGAGACCCAGTACTTC. This codes for CATSRDSGETQYF. The complete variable domain, with remaining parts taken from reference TRBV15 and TRBJ2-5, reads DAMVIQNPRYQVTQFGKPVTLSCSQTLNHNVMYWYQQKSSQAPKLLFHYYDKDFNNEADTPDNFQSRRPNTSFCFLDIRSPGLGDTAMYLCATSRDSGETQYFGPGTRLLVL.

The chain links TRBV25-1 to TRBJ1-4; no definite D call. The CDR3 sequence is 15 residues long. Germline V gene lookup returns CDR1 MGHDK and CDR2 SYGVNS. V lost 1 base and J 3 bases, leaving 9 bases between the germline ends. The CDR3 DNA follows: TGTGCCAGCAGTGAATTTCGGGGAGCTAATGAAAAACTGTTTTTT. Protein product: CASSEFRGANEKLFF.

This clonotype occurred many times. The chain carries TRBV29-1 and TRBJ2-5; 9 nucleotides align to TRBD2. This CDR3 comprises 13 residues. The germline V gene has CDR1 SQVTM and CDR2 ANQGSEA. The V gene end was trimmed by 8 bases and the J gene end by 2 bases; junction bases not matched to a gene: 6. The CDR3 nucleotides read TGCAGCTCGCTTGCGGGGGGGCAAGAGACCCAGTACTTC. Translating it yields CSSLAGGQETQYF.

This chain joins TRBV6-5 and TRBJ1-4; a weak D match, TRBD1 (5 bases). CDR1 and CDR2 (germline): MNHEY, SVGAGI. CDR3 length: 16 amino acids. Trimming cost V 5 bases and J 3 bases, with 16 bases left between them. In DNA, the CDR3 is TGTGCCAGCAGTGAAATTCGGGGGTTCGCTAATGAAAAACTGTTTTTT. Its protein is CASSEIRGFANEKLFF.